These T cell receptor beta chains were read from a single sample in a study of cytomegalovirus exposure and HLA in healthy donors. Libraries were prepared by immunoSEQ multiplex PCR; TCRdb keeps only in-frame clonotypes and omits some of them. The sample shows fewer than 200,000 clones, 75% to 90% of them seen only once. Sequencing was carried out using PBMCs. These receptors all come from a woman in her 50s in good health and CMV-seropositive. The CDR3 runs from the conserved cysteine through the conserved F or W.

cdr3_length	v_call	j_call	cdr3_aa
13	TRBV6-1	TRBJ2-1	CASGREFESEQFF
14	TRBV19	TRBJ1-4	CASKMGAVSEKLFF
16	TRBV4-2	TRBJ1-6	CASSQVGGQGNSPLHF
14	TRBV28	TRBJ1-1	CASRWGGRNTEAFF
15	TRBV2	TRBJ1-1	CASSESTAGTTEAFF
15	TRBV6-5	TRBJ1-5	CASKRTQESNQPQHF
15	TRBV7-3	TRBJ2-3	CASSPQNSGTDTQYF
14	TRBV5-1	TRBJ2-3	CASSYTTSTDTQYF
13	TRBV29-1	TRBJ1-3	CSVDTNSGNTIYF
15	TRBV6-1	TRBJ1-2	CASSEAGTFSYGYTF
13	TRBV29-1	TRBJ2-2	CSVGGQGPGELFF
15	TRBV5-1	TRBJ1-1	CASSLGTGNVFEAFF
13	TRBV19	TRBJ2-5	CASSPGRTETQYF
11	TRBV11-1	TRBJ2-3	CASRQGDTQYF
14	TRBV10-3	TRBJ2-7	CAISEAGTAAEQYF
17	TRBV9	TRBJ2-7	CASSPLGGSGRAYEQYF
14	TRBV9	TRBJ2-7	CASSVAGQGGEQYF
15	TRBV19	TRBJ1-1	CASSIGQTPNTEAFF
15	TRBV7-2	TRBJ1-4	CASSLGGTGNQKLFF
13	TRBV6-5	TRBJ1-2	CASSRVAGDGYTF
17	TRBV5-6	TRBJ2-3	CASSLAVTGGPPDTQYF
16	TRBV28	TRBJ1-4	CASSFRGMTTNEKLFF
18	TRBV18	TRBJ2-3	CASSPLQGIAGVTDTQYF
15	TRBV5-1	TRBJ1-4	CASSFQGKGEEKLFF
11	TRBV20-1	TRBJ2-7	CSASPRDEQYF
16	TRBV5-4	TRBJ2-6	CASSWPGNSGANVLTF
15	TRBV19	TRBJ1-1	CASRPAWGVATEAFF